This TCR beta chain was captured by sequencing in a study of T cell responses to AZD1222 COVID-19 vaccine. Broader study findings: Researchers report vaccine-associated CD4 TCRs spanning spike, with dominance at 160-218 and 743-854. The study reported that nearly half of spike-specific TCRs target unmutated variant regions.

The CDR3 is 14 amino acids. V dropped 6 bases and J dropped 3; count of bases not matched to a gene: 6. Per the germline V gene, CDR1 is MNHEY and CDR2 is SMNVEV (reference sequence). A word on this clone: The target antigen is unknown.

This table comes from immunoSEQ multiplex PCR, and its TCRdb copy is limited to in-frame clones, with some not included. This table holds around 150,000 clones, more than 70% found once. V gene TRBV27 combines with J gene TRBJ1-2; 8 nucleotides line up with TRBD1. The material was peripheral blood, obtained on day 0 of AZD1222 vaccination. This TCR was sampled from an adult in good health. Written as DNA, the CDR3 is TGTGCCAGCAGACCAACCAGGGGGCACTATGGCTACACCTTC. This sequence encodes CASRPTRGHYGYTF.